These 24 T cell receptor beta chains came from one sample sequenced in a study of response to subunit inactivated influenza vaccine. TCRdb recomputed calls from the RT-PCR reads with MiXCR, one row per CDR3 protein. The table shows hundreds of thousands of distinct CDR3 sequences, with 6% to 9% occurring only once. Specimen: PBMCs from blood, collected about 23 months after vaccination. All receptors come from a man aged 50-75 years who received an inactivated influenza vaccine.

This clonotype was seen at least ten times. The chain joins TRBV20-1 to TRBJ2-7; 7 bases line up with TRBD2. Germline V lookup: CDR1 DFQATT, CDR2 SNEGSKA (reference sequence). The V gene end was trimmed by 3 bases and the J gene end by 0 bases; junction bases not matched to a gene: 5. This CDR3 contains 14 residues. In nucleotides, the CDR3 is TGCAGTGCTAGCGTAGCGGGCCCCTCCTACGAGCAGTACTTC. The encoded protein is CSASVAGPSYEQYF.

This clonotype came up many times. The chain employs TRBV5-6 and TRBJ2-2; D assignment may be TRBD1 or TRBD2 (5 bases each). The V and J ends lost 2 bases and 1 base respectively, with 12 bases between them. Germline-derived CDR1 and CDR2 are SGHDT and YYEEEE. The CDR3 loop spans 16 amino acids. The CDR3 region has the DNA TGTGCCAGCAGCTTCAGGGTGCGGGTGAACACCGGGGAGCTGTTTTTT. Translating gives CASSFRVRVNTGELFF.

This clonotype was counted only a few times. The chain uses TRBV11-3 and TRBJ2-1; weak D call: TRBD2 (6 bases). This CDR3 is built from 15 residues. V was shortened by 1 base and J by 7 bases, with 14 bases between the two germline ends. Germline lookup yields CDR1 SGHNT and CDR2 YENEEA. The CDR3 DNA reads as TGTGCCAGCAGCTTAGTTGGGGGGATGGCGAATGAGCAGTTCTTC. This codes for CASSLVGGMANEQFF.

This clonotype was found a few times. The chain is built from TRBV20-1 and TRBJ2-5; possibly TRBD1 or TRBD2 for D (6 bases each). From germline, CDR1 is DFQATT and CDR2 SNEGSKA (reference sequence). The V end lost 4 bases, the J end lost 7 bases, and 22 bases lay between the germline ends. CDR3 length: 15 residues. The CDR3 DNA is TGCAGTGCTACCCCAACGACAGGACGGAGGGGGACCCAGTACTTC. Amino acids: CSATPTTGRRGTQYF.

Worth noting for this clonotype: This may stem from a read error, because a much larger clone lies one nucleotide away. This likely comes from a read error, as the CDR3 has no conserved phenylalanine or tryptophan at its end. The chain combines TRBV7-2 with TRBJ1-2; the D gene is possibly TRBD1 (6 bases). From germline, CDR1 is SGHTA and CDR2 FQGNSA. Trimming took 1 base from V and 7 from J, leaving 13 bases between them. The CDR3 spans 14 residues. The CDR3 protein is CASSLVGQGSGYTL. The DNA for the CDR3 is TGTGCCAGCAGCTTAGTTGGGCAGGGGTCTGGCTACACCCTC.

This clonotype came up a few times. J is TRBJ2-1 and V is TRBV7-8, with unresolved D. The CDR3 is 14 residues long. Germline V gene lookup returns CDR1 SGHVS and CDR2 FQNEAQ. V was clipped by 5 bases and J by 4 bases, with 12 bases between them. CDR3 sequence: CASSPGPRYNEQFF. CDR3 DNA sequence: TGTGCCAGCAGCCCTGGACCACGGTACAATGAGCAGTTCTTC.

This clonotype was recorded a few times. The chain employs TRBV12-3 or TRBV12-4 and TRBJ2-1, with 10 bases that match TRBD2. After removal of 3 bases from V and 13 bases from J, the junction contained 6 bases not matched to a gene. The CDR3 consists of 13 residues. This CDR3 reads CASSLSLAGVQFF. CDR3 coding DNA: TGTGCCAGCAGTTTGTCTCTAGCGGGAGTCCAGTTCTTC.

The chain combines TRBV3-1 with TRBJ1-2; 10 nucleotides line up with TRBD1. The CDR3 runs 17 residues. CDR1 LGHDT and CDR2 YNNKEL come from the germline V gene (reference sequence). V lost 6 bases to trimming and J lost 4 bases; unmatched junction nucleotides: 14. The CDR3 coding sequence is TGTGCCAGCAGTTACACAACCGGGACAGGGGCTGCCTATGGCTACACCTTC. Its translation is CASSYTTGTGAAYGYTF.

The chain employs TRBV6-4 and TRBJ1-2; possible D gene TRBD1, 5 bases. Trimming took off 2 bases at V and 6 bases at J, with 19 bases between the two ends. Germline CDR1 MRHNA, CDR2 SNTAGT. The CDR3 covers 16 residues. The CDR3 region is CASSDDMGLPLNGYTF. In DNA form, the CDR3 reads TGTGCCAGCAGTGACGATATGGGGCTCCCTTTGAATGGCTACACCTTC.

The rearrangement links TRBV5-5 to TRBJ1-1, with D unresolved. This CDR3 is built from 13 residues. Trimming removed 0 bases at V and 6 bases at J, with 9 bases between. Germline CDR1 is SGHKS and CDR2 is YYEKEE (reference sequence). This CDR3 is CASSLAVFPEAFF. In DNA form, the CDR3 reads TGTGCCAGCAGCTTGGCCGTATTCCCTGAAGCTTTCTTT.

This clonotype was seen a few times. V gene TRBV15 combines with J gene TRBJ1-6; D gene ambiguous. The CDR3 is 17 residues long. Germline CDR1 is LNHNV and CDR2 is YYDKDF (reference sequence). The germline V and J ends were trimmed by 0 bases and 4 bases, with 13 bases remaining between them. The CDR3 spells CATSREREVRYNSPLHF. CDR3 DNA: TGTGCCACCAGCAGAGAAAGGGAGGTTCGGTATAATTCACCCCTCCACTTT.

This sequence joins TRBV24-1 and TRBJ1-5; TRBD1 might be the D (6 bases). Germline CDR1 reads KGHDR; CDR2 reads SFDVKD. This CDR3 is built from 13 residues. The germline V and J ends were trimmed by 6 bases and 7 bases, with 12 bases remaining between them. CDR3 sequence: CATSRQGTQPQHF. CDR3 nucleotide sequence: TGTGCCACCAGTAGGCAGGGGACCCAGCCCCAGCATTTT.

With regard to this clonotype: This sequence may be a read error, since a much larger clone differs from it by one base. This chain uses TRBV7-6 with TRBJ2-1; D is unclear. V lost 3 bases and J 4 bases, leaving 7 bases between the germline ends. Germline CDR1 reads SGHVS; CDR2 reads FNYEAQ. The CDR3 runs 13 residues. The CDR3 coding sequence is TGTGCCAGCAGCTTCTTCTTGTACAATGAGCAGTTCTTC. Translating gives CASSFFLYNEQFF.

This clonotype has more than one count but fewer than ten. The rearrangement uses TRBV4-2 and TRBJ2-5, with 9 bases lining up with TRBD1. Germline lookup yields CDR1 LGHNA and CDR2 YNFKEQ. The trim removed 2 bases at V and 5 bases at J, leaving 6 bases unmatched. This CDR3 comprises 15 residues. CDR3 residues: CASSQSTGGWETQYF. CDR3 DNA sequence: TGTGCCAGCAGCCAATCCACAGGGGGCTGGGAGACCCAGTACTTC.

This clonotype was recorded at least ten times. The chain has TRBV7-2 and TRBJ1-5; D may be TRBD1 (6 bases). The CDR3 length is 15 residues. V was clipped by 5 bases and J by 2 bases, with 13 bases between them. CDR1 is SGHTA, CDR2 FQGNSA, per germline. The chain's CDR3 is CASSMTGAGNQPQHF. CDR3 in DNA: TGTGCCAGCAGCATGACAGGTGCGGGCAATCAGCCCCAGCATTTT.

The chain links TRBV20-1 to TRBJ2-5; D may be TRBD2 (7 bases). Trimming left V 3 bases short and J 4 bases short, with 15 bases between. This CDR3 region has 14 residues. Germline assignment: CDR1 DFQATT and CDR2 SNEGSKA (reference sequence). In DNA, the CDR3 is TGCAGTGCTAGTGACAGGACTAGGCGAGAGACCCAGTACTTC. Amino acids: CSASDRTRRETQYF.

Many counts were recorded for this clonotype. The chain couples TRBV18 to TRBJ1-5; D remains ambiguous. V lost 3 bases and J 5 bases, leaving 8 bases between the germline ends. Germline CDR1 reads KGHSH; CDR2 reads LQKENI. The CDR3 covers 13 residues. For the CDR3, the DNA is TGTGCCAGCTCACCCCTAGTGGATCAGCCCCAGCATTTT. Translating it yields CASSPLVDQPQHF.

The chain carries TRBV3-1 and TRBJ2-1, with 13 bases fitting TRBD2. From germline, CDR1 is LGHDT and CDR2 YNNKEL (reference sequence). V gave up 4 bases and J gave up 12 bases; unmatched junction bases: 9. The CDR3 is made up of 15 amino acids. The CDR3 coding sequence is TGTGCCAGCAGCCCGCTGTCGACTAGCGGGAGGACGCAGTTCTTC. It translates to CASSPLSTSGRTQFF.

This clonotype was observed many times. J is TRBJ2-7 and V is TRBV20-1; 8 positions agree with TRBD2. Trimming cost V 3 bases and J 5 bases; bases outside gene matches: 9. The CDR3 has 14 residues. Germline assignment: CDR1 DFQATT and CDR2 SNEGSKA (reference sequence). Here the CDR3 reads CSARGAGVQHEQYF. CDR3 coding DNA: TGCAGTGCTAGGGGAGCGGGAGTACAGCACGAGCAGTACTTC.

This clonotype was detected many times. The V gene is TRBV9, the J gene TRBJ1-4; the D is unclear. Trimming stripped 0 bases from V and 8 bases from J, with 11 bases between. This CDR3 is 14 amino acids long. CDR1 is SGDLS and CDR2 is YYNGEE in the germline V gene. CDR3 loop: CASSVAAFGEKLFF. The DNA for the CDR3 is TGTGCCAGCAGCGTAGCGGCTTTCGGCGAAAAACTGTTTTTT.

The gene calls are TRBV7-2 and TRBJ2-4; a possible D gene is TRBD1 (6 bases). V was pared by 5 bases and J by 7 bases, with 18 bases between. This CDR3 has 15 residues. Germline CDR1 and CDR2: SGHTA and FQGNSA. CDR3 protein: CASSPEVGRGNIQYF. CDR3 nucleotides: TGTGCCAGCAGCCCTGAAGTGGGCAGGGGCAACATTCAGTACTTC.

This clonotype was counted only a few times. This chain connects TRBV29-1 to TRBJ2-7; D remains ambiguous. The V and J ends lost 2 bases and 1 base respectively, with 9 bases between them. From germline, CDR1 is SQVTM and CDR2 ANQGSEA. The length of the CDR3 is 13 residues. CDR3 bases: TGCAGCGTTGAATTTGAACGGTCCTACGAGCAGTACTTC. Its translation: CSVEFERSYEQYF.

Points on this clonotype: Sequence at one end of the junction differs from germline and may be a read error. The chain recombines TRBV24-1 with TRBJ2-5; 14 bases align to TRBD2. The CDR3 totals 21 residues. CDR1 is KGHDR and CDR2 is SFDVKD in the germline V gene. The CDR3 DNA reads as TGTGCCGCCAGTGATTTGCGGCCTGGGACTAGCGGGAGACTTCTGGAAGAGACCCAGTACTTC. Its protein product is CAASDLRPGTSGRLLEETQYF.

The chain joins TRBV30 to TRBJ2-7, with D unresolved. CDR3 length: 13 residues. V was cut by 7 bases and J by 2 bases, with 15 bases left in between. Germline V CDR1 and CDR2: GTSNPN, SVGIG (reference sequence). This chain's CDR3 is CALSFLNPYEQYF. The CDR3 coding sequence is TGTGCCTTAAGTTTCCTCAATCCCTACGAGCAGTACTTC.